The next 30 T cell receptor beta chains were all read from a single sample in a study of blood T cells in healthy people across ages (dated by TCRdb to 2014 to 2015). Library generation was performed with 5' RACE. The sequencer listed for this sample is Illumina HiSeq 2500. The second PCR ran for roughly 7 to 11 cycles and used a J-beta primer mix along with a sample-barcoded 5' primer. Using fastp at Q25 and MiXCR, TCRdb reprocessed the public reads and kept productive beta chains. All rows with the same CDR3 protein become a single entry with the most common DNA and genes. Here the sample has about a million distinct CDR3 sequences; roughly 51% occur a single time. The ten most abundant clones make up 20% to 25% of the sample. Sequencing was done on a sample of blood. The receptors shown here come from a woman aged 60-75 years in good health.

To note about this clonotype: One end of the junction fails to match germline, which may point to a read error. V and J are TRBV6-6 and TRBJ1-5; D is possibly TRBD1 (6 bases). There are 15 residues in the CDR3. Germline loops: CDR1 MNHNY, CDR2 SVGAGI (reference sequence). CDR3 coding DNA: TGCGCCAGCAGTTACTCACAGGGTTTAAATCAGCCCCAGCATTTT. Its translation: CASSYSQGLNQPQHF.

Only a few counts were recorded for this clonotype. The V call is TRBV6-5, the J call TRBJ1-1; 10 bases are shared with TRBD1. CDR3 length: 14 amino acids. CDR1 and CDR2 (germline): MNHEY, SVGAGI. After removal of 6 bases from V and 5 bases from J, the junction contained 6 bases not matched to a gene. Here the CDR3 DNA reads TGTGCCAGCAGAGCGACAGGGGGCACAACTGAAGCTTTCTTT. This sequence encodes CASRATGGTTEAFF.

This clonotype has a count of ten or more. V is TRBV29-1 and J is TRBJ2-3, with 7 bases aligning to TRBD2. The CDR3 is 13 amino acids. V lost 0 bases and J lost 6; bases outside the gene matches: 3. Germline lookup yields CDR1 SQVTM and CDR2 ANQGSEA. The CDR3 protein is CSVEEGLEDTQYF. Written as DNA, the CDR3 is TGCAGCGTTGAAGAAGGACTAGAGGATACGCAGTATTTT.

The chain recombines TRBV11-2 with TRBJ2-3; TRBD2 agrees at 9 bases. The CDR3 has 15 residues. Germline V lookup: CDR1 SGHAT, CDR2 FQNNGV. V shed 7 bases, J shed 6 bases, and the junction held 11 bases outside the gene matches. The DNA of the CDR3 is TGTGCCAGCAAATCTGAGCGGGAGGCCCAGGATACGCAGTATTTT. Its translation: CASKSEREAQDTQYF.

This rearrangement joins TRBV30 to TRBJ2-1; no clear D gene. There are 14 residues in the CDR3. The V end was cut by 4 bases, the J end by 2 bases, with 12 bases between. CDR1 GTSNPN and CDR2 SVGIG come from the germline V gene (reference sequence). CDR3 region: CAWNPDRTYNEQFF. The CDR3 nucleotides are TGTGCCTGGAATCCGGATCGGACCTACAATGAGCAGTTCTTC.

The chain combines TRBV3-1 with TRBJ2-3; D unclear. Between the trimmed V and J ends, which lost 0 bases and 0 bases, there was a span of 13 bases. In germline, CDR1 is LGHDT, CDR2 YNNKEL (reference sequence). The CDR3 spans 17 residues. In DNA, the CDR3 is TGTGCCAGCAGCCAAGACGGTCGACTGCCGAGCACAGATACGCAGTATTTT. Translating gives CASSQDGRLPSTDTQYF.

The V call is TRBV12-3 or TRBV12-4, the J call TRBJ1-6; D uncertain. Deletions cut 5 bases from V and 7 bases from J, with 6 bases between. The CDR3 extends over 12 amino acids. CDR3: CASSTANSPLHF. The CDR3 DNA reads as TGTGCCAGCAGTACGGCCAATTCACCCCTCCACTTT.

The chain joins TRBV5-1 to TRBJ1-2, with D perhaps matching TRBD1 (5 bases). Looked up from germline, CDR1 is SGHRS and CDR2 is YFSETQ. Trimming cost V 0 bases and J 5 bases, with 17 bases left between them. The CDR3 consists of 16 residues. CDR3: CASSLGETVSSYGYTF. The CDR3 nucleotides read TGCGCCAGCAGCTTGGGGGAGACAGTTTCTTCATATGGCTACACCTTC.

The chain combines TRBV20-1 with TRBJ1-2, with 7 bases that match TRBD1. The trim removed 3 bases at V and 8 bases at J, leaving 12 bases unmatched. This CDR3 contains 14 residues. Germline loops: CDR1 DFQATT, CDR2 SNEGSKA (reference sequence). Here the CDR3 DNA reads TGCAGTGCTAGTTTGTACAGGGGTTTAGAGGGCTACACCTTC. Its protein is CSASLYRGLEGYTF.

The CDR3 bases are TGTGCCAGCAGTGAACTCGGGACAGATACGCAGTATTTT. Protein: CASSELGTDTQYF. The chain has TRBV2 and TRBJ2-3; D is uncertain. The germline V gene has CDR1 SNHLY and CDR2 FYNNEI. The V and J ends lost 2 bases and 3 bases respectively, with 6 bases between them. This CDR3 region has 13 residues. Full variable domain (missing parts from reference TRBV2 and TRBJ2-3): EPEVTQTPSHQVTQMGQEVILRCVPISNHLYFYWYRQILGQKVEFLVSFYNNEISEKSEIFDDQFSVERPDGSNFTLKIRSTKLEDSAMYFCASSELGTDTQYFGPGTRLTVL.

The V gene is TRBV12-3 or TRBV12-4, the J gene TRBJ2-1; TRBD1 aligns across 12 bases. This CDR3 has 15 residues. The J segment lost 10 bases and the V segment lost 4 bases, leaving 8 bases of the junction unmatched. CDR3 DNA sequence: TGTGCCAGCAGTTCGCGGGGACAGGGGGCATGGGAGCAGTTCTTC. Translating gives CASSSRGQGAWEQFF.

The CDR3 region is CASSWRAAETQYF. The CDR3 DNA follows: TGTGCCAGCAGTTGGAGAGCCGCGGAGACCCAGTACTTC. V usage is TRBV6-2 or TRBV6-3 and J usage is TRBJ2-5; no reliable D call. The germline CDR1 and CDR2 sequences are MNHEY and SVGEGT. V was shortened by 4 bases and J by 5 bases, with 11 bases between the two germline ends. The length of the CDR3 is 13 residues.

The chain joins TRBV4-2 to TRBJ2-4; no reliable D call. The J call is in doubt because the DNA end fits TRBJ2-7 better. The CDR3 is 14 amino acids. From germline, CDR1 is LGHNA and CDR2 YNFKEQ. CDR3 in amino acids: CASSNEADSYEQYF. For the CDR3, the DNA is TGTGCCAGCAGCAACGAGGCGGATTCCTACGAGCAGTACTTC.

The chain employs TRBV28 and TRBJ1-2, with 7 nucleotides matching TRBD1. V lost 7 bases to trimming and J lost 4 bases; unmatched junction nucleotides: 6. Per the germline V gene, CDR1 is MDHEN and CDR2 is SYDVKM. The length of the CDR3 is 13 residues. Here the CDR3 reads CASTRDRAYGYTF. CDR3 nucleotide sequence: TGTGCCAGCACTAGGGACAGAGCCTATGGCTACACCTTC.

This chain uses TRBV7-3 with TRBJ2-2; no firm D call. In germline, CDR1 is SGHTA, CDR2 FQGTGA. V lost 3 bases and J 1 base, leaving 12 bases between the germline ends. CDR3 length: 16 residues. In nucleotides, the CDR3 is TGTGCCAGCAGCTTTAGGACGGGCATGAACACCGGGGAGCTGTTTTTT. This sequence encodes CASSFRTGMNTGELFF.

In its sample, this clonotype was seen a few times. V is TRBV7-2 and J is TRBJ2-3, with TRBD2 identical over 9 bases. Germline V gene data show CDR1 as SGHTA and CDR2 as FQGNSA. This CDR3 region has 15 residues. Losses at the gene ends were 4 bases for V and 3 bases for J; bases not matched to a gene: 5. CDR3 protein: CASSSYSGRTDTQYF. The CDR3 DNA sequence: TGTGCCAGCAGCTCCTATAGCGGGAGAACAGATACGCAGTATTTT.

The genes are TRBV2 and TRBJ2-3; the match to TRBD2 covers 7 bases. The junction had 9 bases not matched to a gene; V was cut back by 11 bases and J by 4 bases. Germline assignment: CDR1 SNHLY and CDR2 FYNNEI. CDR3 length equals 13 residues. The CDR3 DNA reads TGTGCCGTACAGACTAGCTTCGCAGATACGCAGTATTTT. Amino acid sequence: CAVQTSFADTQYF.

This clonotype showed up just a few times. The rearrangement joins TRBV27 to TRBJ2-5, with TRBD2 as a possible D gene (7 bases). Germline lookup yields CDR1 MNHEY and CDR2 SMNVEV (reference sequence). The CDR3 spans 15 residues. The ends were cut back, 3 bases at V and 5 bases at J, with 16 bases in the middle. CDR3: CASSLRGRAVETQYF. The CDR3 coding sequence is TGTGCCAGCAGTTTGCGGGGGCGAGCGGTCGAGACCCAGTACTTC.

This chain connects TRBV15 to TRBJ2-7, with D maybe TRBD1 (6 bases). Germline V gives CDR1 LNHNV, CDR2 YYDKDF (reference sequence). The CDR3 runs to 16 residues. V was cut by 5 bases and J by 3 bases, with 20 bases left in between. Written as DNA, the CDR3 is TGTGCCACCAGCCCTCGACGGTTACAGGGTAGCTACGAGCAGTACTTC. As protein: CATSPRRLQGSYEQYF.

This rearrangement joins TRBV14 to TRBJ2-5; maybe TRBD2 (6 bases). Gene TRBJ2-7 matches the end of the DNA better, so the J call may be wrong. In germline, CDR1 is SGHDN, CDR2 FVKESK. The CDR3 has 15 amino acids. The chain's CDR3 is CASSPFDGGSYEQYF. CDR3 nucleotide sequence: TGTGCCAGCAGCCCTTTTGACGGGGGAAGCTACGAGCAGTACTTC.

This clonotype was seen more than once but under ten times. This chain connects TRBV2 to TRBJ2-3, with D perhaps TRBD1 or TRBD2 (5 bases each). Germline values: CDR1 SNHLY, CDR2 FYNNEI. V was shortened by 5 bases and J by 2 bases, with 11 bases between the two germline ends. The length of the CDR3 is 14 residues. CDR3 sequence: CASSRDQNTDTQYF. For the CDR3, the DNA is TGTGCCAGCAGTAGGGACCAGAACACAGATACGCAGTATTTT.

V and J are TRBV6-1 and TRBJ1-2, with 8 bases that match TRBD1. There are 14 residues in the CDR3. V lost 7 bases, J lost 3 bases, and 7 bases stayed unmatched. Germline V lookup: CDR1 MNHNS, CDR2 SASEGT. CDR3 DNA: TGTGCCAGCAATAACCGACAGGGGTACTATGGCTACACCTTC. Translated: CASNNRQGYYGYTF.

The sample holds a few counts of this clonotype. The chain joins TRBV9 to TRBJ1-2; D call uncertain. The germline gives CDR1 SGDLS, CDR2 YYNGEE. The V end lost 4 bases, the J end lost 1 base, and 8 bases lay between the germline ends. The CDR3 is made up of 13 amino acids. CDR3 sequence: CASSSDNNYGYTF. CDR3 nucleotides: TGTGCCAGCAGCTCAGACAATAACTATGGCTACACCTTC.

J is TRBJ2-1 and V is TRBV7-3; D is tentatively TRBD1 or TRBD2 (5 bases each). The V and J ends lost 0 bases and 5 bases respectively, with 8 bases between them. This CDR3 region has 14 residues. Germline CDR1 reads SGHTA; CDR2 reads FQGTGA. The CDR3 DNA reads TGTGCCAGCAGCTTAACGGGACCGAACAATGAGCAGTTCTTC. Translation: CASSLTGPNNEQFF.

This chain joins TRBV28 and TRBJ1-2; possibly TRBD1 for D (5 bases). Deletions cut 7 bases from V and 8 bases from J, with 20 bases between. CDR3 length equals 14 residues. The germline gives CDR1 MDHEN, CDR2 SYDVKM. CDR3 in DNA: TGTGCCAGCACTCCTCCGGGGGGTTCTTGGGGCTACACCTTC. This gives the protein CASTPPGGSWGYTF.

This rearrangement joins TRBV4-1 to TRBJ2-3, with D hard to call. CDR1 is MGHRA, CDR2 YSYEKL, per germline. The CDR3 length is 16 residues. Trimming removed 8 bases from V and 1 base from J, with 19 bases in between. Here the CDR3 DNA reads TGCGCCAGCGGCCGTATGTCGGGCCGGGGCACAGATACGCAGTATTTT. Translating it yields CASGRMSGRGTDTQYF.

J is TRBJ1-1 and V is TRBV12-3 or TRBV12-4; tentative D call: TRBD1 (5 bases). CDR3 length: 14 amino acids. The V gene lost 4 bases and the J gene lost 1 base, with 10 bases spanning the gap. The CDR3 DNA reads as TGTGCCAGCAGTTCCCCTGACAGGAACACTGAAGCTTTCTTT. Translated: CASSSPDRNTEAFF.

This clonotype appeared a few times. This rearrangement joins TRBV6-1 to TRBJ2-3; D remains ambiguous. The V gene lost 6 bases and the J gene lost 0 bases, with 16 bases spanning the gap. Germline CDR1 reads MNHNS; CDR2 reads SASEGT. This CDR3 comprises 16 residues. The CDR3 spells CASRYDGTLSTDTQYF. In nucleotides, the CDR3 is TGTGCCAGCAGATATGACGGAACCCTTAGCACAGATACGCAGTATTTT.

The J gene is TRBJ2-5, the V gene TRBV20-1; D remains unclear. Trimming took off 0 bases at V and 5 bases at J, with 22 bases between the two ends. Per the germline V gene, CDR1 is DFQATT and CDR2 is SNEGSKA (reference sequence). CDR3 length equals 17 residues. CDR3 region: CSARDPTFHIGPETQYF. CDR3 DNA sequence: TGCAGTGCTAGAGATCCCACCTTCCACATAGGGCCGGAGACCCAGTACTTC.

This sequence joins TRBV6-1 and TRBJ2-1, with D possibly matching TRBD2 (5 bases). The germline V and J ends were trimmed by 4 bases and 10 bases, with 11 bases remaining between them. The germline V gene has CDR1 MNHNS and CDR2 SASEGT. The CDR3 length is 12 residues. CDR3 coding DNA: TGTGCCAGCAGTGCGCCGCGGAGGGAGCAGTTCTTC. This encodes CASSAPRREQFF.